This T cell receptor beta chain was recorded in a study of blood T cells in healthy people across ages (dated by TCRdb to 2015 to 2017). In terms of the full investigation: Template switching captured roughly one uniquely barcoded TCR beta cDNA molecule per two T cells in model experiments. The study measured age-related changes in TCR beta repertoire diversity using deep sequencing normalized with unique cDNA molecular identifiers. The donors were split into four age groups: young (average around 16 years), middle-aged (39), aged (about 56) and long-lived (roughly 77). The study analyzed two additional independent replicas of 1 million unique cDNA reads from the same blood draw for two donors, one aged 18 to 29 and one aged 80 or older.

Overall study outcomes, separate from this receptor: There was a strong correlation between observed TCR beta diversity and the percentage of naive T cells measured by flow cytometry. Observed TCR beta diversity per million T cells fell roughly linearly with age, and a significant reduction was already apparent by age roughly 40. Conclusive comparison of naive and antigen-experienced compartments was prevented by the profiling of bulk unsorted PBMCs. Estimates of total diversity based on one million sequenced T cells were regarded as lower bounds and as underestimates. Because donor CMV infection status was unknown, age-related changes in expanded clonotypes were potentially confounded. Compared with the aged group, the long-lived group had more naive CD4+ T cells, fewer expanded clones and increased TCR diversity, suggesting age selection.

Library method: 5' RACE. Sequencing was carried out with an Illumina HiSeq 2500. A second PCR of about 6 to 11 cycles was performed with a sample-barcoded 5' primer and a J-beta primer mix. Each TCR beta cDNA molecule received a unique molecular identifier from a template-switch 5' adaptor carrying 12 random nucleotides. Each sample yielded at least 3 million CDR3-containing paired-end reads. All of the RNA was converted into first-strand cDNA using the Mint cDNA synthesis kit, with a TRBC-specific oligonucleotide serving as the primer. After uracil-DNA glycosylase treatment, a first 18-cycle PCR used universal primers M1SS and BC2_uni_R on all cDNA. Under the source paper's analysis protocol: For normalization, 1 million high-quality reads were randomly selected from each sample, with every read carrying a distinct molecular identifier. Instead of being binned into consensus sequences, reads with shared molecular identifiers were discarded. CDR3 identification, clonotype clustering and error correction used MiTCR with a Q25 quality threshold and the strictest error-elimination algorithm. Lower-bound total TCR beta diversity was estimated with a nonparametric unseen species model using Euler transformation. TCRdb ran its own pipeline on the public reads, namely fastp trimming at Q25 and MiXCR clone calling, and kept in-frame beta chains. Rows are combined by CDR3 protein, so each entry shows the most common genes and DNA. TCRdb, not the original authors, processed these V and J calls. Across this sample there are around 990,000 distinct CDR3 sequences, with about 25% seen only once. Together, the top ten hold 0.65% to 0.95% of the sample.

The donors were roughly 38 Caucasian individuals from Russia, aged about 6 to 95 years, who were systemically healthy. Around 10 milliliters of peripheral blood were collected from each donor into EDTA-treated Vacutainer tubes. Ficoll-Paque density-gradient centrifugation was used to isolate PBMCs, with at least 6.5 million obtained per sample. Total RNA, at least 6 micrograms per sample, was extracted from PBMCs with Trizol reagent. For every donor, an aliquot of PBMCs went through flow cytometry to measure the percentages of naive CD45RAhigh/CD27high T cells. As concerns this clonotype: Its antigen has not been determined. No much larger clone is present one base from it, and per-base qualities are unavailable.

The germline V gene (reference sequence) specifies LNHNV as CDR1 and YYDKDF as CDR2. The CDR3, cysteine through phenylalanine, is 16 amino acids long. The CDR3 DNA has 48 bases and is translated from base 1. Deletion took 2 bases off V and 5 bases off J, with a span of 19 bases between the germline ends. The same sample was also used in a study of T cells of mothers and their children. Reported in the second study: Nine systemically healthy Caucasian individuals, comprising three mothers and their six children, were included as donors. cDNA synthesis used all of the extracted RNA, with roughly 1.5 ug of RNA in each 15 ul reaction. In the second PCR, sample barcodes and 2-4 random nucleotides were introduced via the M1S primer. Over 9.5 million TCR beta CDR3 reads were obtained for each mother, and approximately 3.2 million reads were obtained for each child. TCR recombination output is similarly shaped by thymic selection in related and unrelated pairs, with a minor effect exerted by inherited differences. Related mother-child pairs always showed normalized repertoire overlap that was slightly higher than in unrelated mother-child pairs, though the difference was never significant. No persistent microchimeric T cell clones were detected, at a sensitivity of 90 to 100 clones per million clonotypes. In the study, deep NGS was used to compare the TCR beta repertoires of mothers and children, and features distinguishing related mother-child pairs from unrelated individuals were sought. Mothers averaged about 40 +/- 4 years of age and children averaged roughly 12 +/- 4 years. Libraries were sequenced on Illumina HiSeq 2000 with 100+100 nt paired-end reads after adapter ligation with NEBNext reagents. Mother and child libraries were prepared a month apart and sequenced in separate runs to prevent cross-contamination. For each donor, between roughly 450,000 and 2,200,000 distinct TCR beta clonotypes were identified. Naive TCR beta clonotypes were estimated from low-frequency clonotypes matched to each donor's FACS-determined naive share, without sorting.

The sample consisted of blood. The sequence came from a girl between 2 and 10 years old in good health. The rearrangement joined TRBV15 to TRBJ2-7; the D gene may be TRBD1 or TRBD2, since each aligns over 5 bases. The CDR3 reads CATSRKKGLGVDEQYF. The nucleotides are TGTGCCACCAGCAGAAAGAAGGGATTGGGGGTGGACGAGCAGTACTTC.